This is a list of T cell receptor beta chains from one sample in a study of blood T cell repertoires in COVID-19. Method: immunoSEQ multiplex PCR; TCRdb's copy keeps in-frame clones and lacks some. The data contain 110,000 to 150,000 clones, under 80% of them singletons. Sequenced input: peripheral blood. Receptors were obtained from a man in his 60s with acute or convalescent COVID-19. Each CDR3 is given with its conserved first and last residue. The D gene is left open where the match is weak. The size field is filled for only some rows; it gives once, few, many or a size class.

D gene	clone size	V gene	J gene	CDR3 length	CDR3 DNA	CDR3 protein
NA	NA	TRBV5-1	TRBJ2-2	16	TGCGCCAGCAGCTTGGAAAGGGGCACCAACACCGGGGAGCTGTTTTTT	CASSLERGTNTGELFF
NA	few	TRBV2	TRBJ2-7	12	TGTGCCAGCAGTGTCGGGTCCTACGAGCAGTACTTC	CASSVGSYEQYF
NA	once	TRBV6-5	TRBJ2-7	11	TGTGCCAGCTACTTCAGGGGCGAGCAGTACTTC	CASYFRGEQYF
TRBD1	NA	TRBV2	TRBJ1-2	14	TGTGCCAGCAGTTTCGGACAGGGGGCGCAAGGCTACACCTTC	CASSFGQGAQGYTF
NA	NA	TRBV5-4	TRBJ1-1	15	TGTGCCAGCAGCATACAGGGAACAAGGAACACTGAAGCTTTCTTT	CASSIQGTRNTEAFF
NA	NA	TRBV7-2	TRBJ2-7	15	TGTGCCAGCAGCTTAGGTAGCGGCTTCTCCTACGAGCAGTACTTC	CASSLGSGFSYEQYF
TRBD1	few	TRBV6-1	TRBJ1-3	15	TGTGCCAGCAGGGAAGACACAGGGGATGGAAACACCATATATTTT	CASREDTGDGNTIYF
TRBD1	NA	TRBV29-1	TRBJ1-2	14	TGCAGCGTTACAATGGGACAGGGTAACTATGGCTACACCTTC	CSVTMGQGNYGYTF
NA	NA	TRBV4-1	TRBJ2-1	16	TGCGCCAGCAGCCAACAAAGCTCAGGCCAATCTCTTGAGCAGTTCTTC	CASSQQSSGQSLEQFF
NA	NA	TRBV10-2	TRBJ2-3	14	TGCGCCAGCTCCGAGGGAGGCTTGGGGGATACGCAGTATTTT	CASSEGGLGDTQYF
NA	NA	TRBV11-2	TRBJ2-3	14	TGTGCCAGCAGCTTTTCCACTCCGGCAGATACGCAGTATTTT	CASSFSTPADTQYF
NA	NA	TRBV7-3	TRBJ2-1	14	TGTGCCAGCAGCTTATCGCTCAGGGGTAATGAGCAGTTCTTC	CASSLSLRGNEQFF
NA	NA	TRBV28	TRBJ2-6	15	TGTGCCAGCAGTTTAATCCTCTCTGGGGCCAACGTCCTGACTTTC	CASSLILSGANVLTF
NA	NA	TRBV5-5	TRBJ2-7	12	TGTGCCAGCAGCTTGGGCGCAAACGAGCAGTACTTC	CASSLGANEQYF
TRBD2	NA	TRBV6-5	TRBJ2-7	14	TGTGCCAGCAGTTACAAATGGGGGGGGTACGAGCAGTACTTC	CASSYKWGGYEQYF
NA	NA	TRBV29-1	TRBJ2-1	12	TGCAGCGCCGAAGGGGTGAGCAATGAGCAGTTCTTC	CSAEGVSNEQFF
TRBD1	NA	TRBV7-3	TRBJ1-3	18	TGTGCCAGCAGCCGTCGGACAGGGGGCCTATTCTCTGGAAACACCATATATTTT	CASSRRTGGLFSGNTIYF
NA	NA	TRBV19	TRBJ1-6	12	TGTGCCAGTAGTATCGAGAGGGGGCCCCTCCACTTT	CASSIERGPLHF
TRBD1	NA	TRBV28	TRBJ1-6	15	TGTGCCAGCAGTCAACCGACAGGGCCGAATTCACCCCTCCACTTT	CASSQPTGPNSPLHF
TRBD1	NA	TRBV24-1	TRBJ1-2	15	TGTGCCACCAGTGATCCCGACGGGACAGTCTATGGCTACACCTTC	CATSDPDGTVYGYTF
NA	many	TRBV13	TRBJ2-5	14	TGTGCCAGCAGCCCTCCCCCCCTCAGGGAGACCCAGTACTTC	CASSPPPLRETQYF
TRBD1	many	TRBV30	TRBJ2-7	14	TGTGCCTGGAGTGACGGGACAGGGTGGGACGAGCAGTACTTC	CAWSDGTGWDEQYF
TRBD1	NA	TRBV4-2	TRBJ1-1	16	TGTGCCAGCAGCCAAGACACAGGGGTTTGGAACACTGAAGCTTTCTTT	CASSQDTGVWNTEAFF
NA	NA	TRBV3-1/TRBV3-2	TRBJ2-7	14	TGTGCCAGCAGCCAAGAAGGAGAGCTGTACGAGCAGTACTTC	CASSQEGELYEQYF
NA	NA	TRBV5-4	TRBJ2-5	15	TGTGCCAGCAGCCCTGGAGGTACCACCCAAGAGACCCAGTACTTC	CASSPGGTTQETQYF
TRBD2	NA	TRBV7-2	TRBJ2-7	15	TGTGCCAGCAGCTTCGGACTAGCGGGATCCTACGAGCAGTACTTC	CASSFGLAGSYEQYF
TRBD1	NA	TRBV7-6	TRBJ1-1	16	TGTGCCAGCAGCCTCACAGGGGTTAACATGAACACTGAAGCTTTCTTT	CASSLTGVNMNTEAFF